A selection of T cell receptor beta chains follows, all from one sample in a study of blood T cell repertoires in COVID-19. TCRdb keeps only in-frame clones here, not all; method: immunoSEQ multiplex PCR. The sample lists about 400,000 clones; roughly 86% were seen once. Sequencing was carried out using PBMCs or T cells enriched from blood (not recorded which). These receptors were obtained from a woman aged 40 to 50 with acute COVID-19. Both conserved end residues are trimmed from each CDR3. Not all rows give a size; the values are once, few, many and, for expanded clones, a class.

abundance: once
j_gene: TRBJ2-1
v_gene: TRBV7-9
CDR3aa: ASSSGLAGGTGEQF

abundance: once
j_gene: TRBJ2-2
v_gene: TRBV13
CDR3aa: ASIQYTGKMVNTGELF

abundance: once
j_gene: TRBJ1-2
v_gene: TRBV30
CDR3aa: AWSEGTGRYGYT

abundance: -
j_gene: TRBJ1-4
v_gene: TRBV7-2
CDR3aa: ASSLASGTGRKLF

abundance: -
j_gene: TRBJ1-2
v_gene: TRBV18
CDR3aa: ASSPNEGVRGYT

abundance: -
j_gene: TRBJ1-1
v_gene: TRBV25-1
CDR3aa: ASSEQAGGHWNTEAF

abundance: -
j_gene: TRBJ2-7
v_gene: TRBV9
CDR3aa: ASSIDRGEQY

abundance: -
j_gene: TRBJ2-3
v_gene: TRBV9
CDR3aa: ASKDSFTDTQY

abundance: -
j_gene: TRBJ1-1
v_gene: TRBV6-5
CDR3aa: ASSYSGAYGTEAF

abundance: -
j_gene: TRBJ2-2
v_gene: TRBV19
CDR3aa: ASSIGLGGLAGKDGELF

abundance: -
j_gene: TRBJ2-7
v_gene: TRBV2
CDR3aa: ASGGQAYEQY

abundance: few
j_gene: TRBJ2-6
v_gene: TRBV27
CDR3aa: ASSLYNGGENSGANVLT

abundance: -
j_gene: TRBJ2-3
v_gene: TRBV5-1
CDR3aa: ASSTGAGTDTQY

abundance: once
j_gene: TRBJ2-1
v_gene: TRBV7-9
CDR3aa: ASSHRDRGPGEQF

abundance: -
j_gene: TRBJ1-1
v_gene: TRBV6-5
CDR3aa: ASSQQGGHTEAF

abundance: -
j_gene: TRBJ1-2
v_gene: TRBV5-1
CDR3aa: ASSAYRGPDYGYT

abundance: once
j_gene: TRBJ1-3
v_gene: TRBV30
CDR3aa: AWRRGLAGNTIY

abundance: -
j_gene: TRBJ1-1
v_gene: TRBV7-7
CDR3aa: ASSATGGEVAF

abundance: -
j_gene: TRBJ2-1
v_gene: TRBV6-6
CDR3aa: ASSYSQQDPYNEQF

abundance: -
j_gene: TRBJ2-5
v_gene: TRBV2
CDR3aa: ASSDRVETQY

abundance: -
j_gene: TRBJ1-3
v_gene: TRBV21-1
CDR3aa: ASSTPGGQPGNTIY

abundance: -
j_gene: TRBJ1-2
v_gene: TRBV6-5
CDR3aa: ATGREGQNGYT

abundance: -
j_gene: TRBJ2-7
v_gene: TRBV30
CDR3aa: AWTRAFLDEQY

abundance: -
j_gene: TRBJ2-7
v_gene: TRBV6-5
CDR3aa: ASSLGLNYYEQY

abundance: -
j_gene: TRBJ2-1
v_gene: TRBV5-6
CDR3aa: ASSTRQVNNEQF